The clone carrying this TCR beta chain was observed a few times. These data originate in a study of T cells in Graves' hyperthyroidism and ophthalmopathy. Researchers amplified the TCR beta CDR3 regions from RNA transcripts. In the first-round RT-PCR of the TCR CDR3, the HTBI primer set was used. TCRdb itself ran the multiplex PCR reads through MiXCR, one entry per CDR3 protein. The data show around 440,000 distinct CDR3 sequences, approximately 15% seen once. The germline CDR1 and CDR2 sequences are ENHRY and SYGVKD. Trimming left V 3 bases short and J 1 base short, with 7 bases between. The CDR3 is 15 residues long.

Sequencing input: blood. The J gene is TRBJ1-6, the V gene TRBV10-3; no clear D. This clonotype was sampled from a woman under 30 with Graves' hyperthyroidism. This CDR3 is CAISDRGSYNSPLHF. CDR3 nucleotide sequence: TGTGCCATCAGTGACCGGGGTTCCTATAATTCACCCCTCCACTTT.